The source of this TCR beta chain is a study of Graves' ophthalmopathy and Graves' hyperthyroidism. The wider study: Prior to any treatment, peripheral blood was collected at the time of initial diagnosis.

This clonotype was seen just once. Its target is not known. From RNA, the CDR3 regions of TCR beta chains were amplified and sequenced. Investigators did first-round RT-PCR with HTBI primers, then second-round multiplex PCR. In TCRdb, the multiplex PCR reads were re-called with MiXCR into one record per CDR3 protein. The sample shows around 670,000 distinct CDR3 sequences, roughly 40% of them seen only once. Study-wide points: The blood repertoire also included most expanded thyroid clonotypes above 0.001 frequency.

The V and J ends lost 7 bases and 0 bases respectively, with 9 bases between them. The CDR3 loop spans 14 amino acids. CDR1 is MNHNS, CDR2 SASEGT, per germline. Uncontrolled infections, other autoimmune diseases, pregnancy or lactation barred patients from enrollment. The sequence derives from an adult man with Graves' ophthalmopathy. The sequencing input was peripheral blood. The chain uses TRBV6-1 and TRBJ2-2; no clear D gene. The CDR3 loop reads CASNAQTNTGELFF. The CDR3 coding sequence is TGTGCCAGCAACGCACAGACGAACACCGGGGAGCTGTTTTTT.